This T cell receptor (beta chain) was recovered during a study of human T cells and chemical hapten exposure. This clonotype was detected a few times. Trimming cost V 2 bases and J 7 bases, with 9 bases left between them. This CDR3 spans 13 amino acids. Germline V CDR1 and CDR2: MNHNS, SASEGT. Each CDR3 protein is one row after TCRdb ran MiXCR on the RACE reads. The sample shows 150,000 to 200,000 distinct CDR3 sequences, around 20% of them seen only once. The time point is: patch test 1, 2 weeks after DPC sensitization. This sample's treatment: therapeutic diphenylcyclopropenone sensitization with weekly scalp DPC. Unfractionated whole blood was the source of the extracted total RNA.

This TCR was recovered from a woman aged 45-65 years with alopecia areata. Some clones in this sample may be carry-over from other donors' samples. This chain joins TRBV6-1 and TRBJ1-5; no clear D gene. The sequencing used whole blood, collected in connection with sensitization to the hapten diphenylcyclopropenone (DPC). The CDR3 is CASSEQSLQPQHF. DNA of the CDR3: TGTGCCAGCAGTGAACAATCCCTGCAGCCCCAGCATTTT.